This T cell receptor (beta chain) was sequenced during a study of T cell responses to AZD1222 COVID-19 vaccine. General study findings and limits: Only a handful of AZD1222 recipients were seropositive at baseline. Donors in the cohort were predominantly white British and more often female, and clonal diversity was possibly underestimated. Only after the peak T cell response were repertoires sampled. Of spike-specific TCRs, nearly half reportedly target regions left unmutated in variants.

The data were produced by immunoSEQ multiplex PCR, yet TCRdb's version contains in-frame clones alone and is incomplete. The sample includes about 150,000 clones, 85% to 95% of them seen just once. CDR3 length equals 11 residues. Trimming took off 6 bases at V and 1 base at J, with 1 base between the two ends. Germline lookup yields CDR1 LGHDT and CDR2 YNNKEL (reference sequence). Regarding this clone: The antigen is not known.

The chain combines TRBV3-1 (or the pseudogene TRBV3-2) with TRBJ1-3; no reliable D call. This TCR was recovered from an adult who received the AZD1222 COVID-19 vaccine. The source material was peripheral blood, sampled 28 days after the second AZD1222 dose. The CDR3 reads CASRSGNTIYF. CDR3 nucleotides: TGTGCCAGCAGATCTGGAAACACCATATATTTT.